This T cell receptor beta chain was sequenced during a study of blood T cell repertoires in COVID-19. Overall study: PBMCs, B-cell-depleted T cells, or T cells provided the cDNA or gDNA that made up the material.

The authors' processing: Researchers report that nucleated cell counts were estimated from reference gene primer amplification. This table comes from immunoSEQ multiplex PCR, and its TCRdb copy is limited to in-frame clones, with some not included. V, J and clone size derive from that table, while D and trimming were established from the DNA sequence. The table lists under 300,000 clones, roughly 90% of them singletons, with 6.2% in the top ten. This clone appeared a single time. V was shortened by 4 bases and J by 0 bases, with 6 bases between the two germline ends. The CDR3 spans 13 residues. Germline V gene data show CDR1 as SGHNT and CDR2 as YYREEE (reference sequence).

The sequence derives from a man in his sixties with acute or convalescent COVID-19. Input material: peripheral blood. This chain links TRBV5-4 with TRBJ2-3; D unresolved. The CDR3 region is CASSPPSTDTQYF. In DNA, the CDR3 is TGTGCCAGCAGCCCCCCTAGCACAGATACGCAGTATTTT.